This T cell receptor beta chain is drawn from a study of blood T cell repertoires in COVID-19. Assay: immunoSEQ multiplex PCR; the TCRdb copy retains only in-frame clones and omits some. The sample includes fewer than 200,000 clones, approximately 80% of them seen just once. In germline, CDR1 is MNHEY, CDR2 SMNVEV (reference sequence). Trimming left V 4 bases short and J 1 base short, with 4 bases between. The CDR3 is 13 amino acids. The chain is built from TRBV27 and TRBJ2-2; D gene ambiguous. The sample consisted of peripheral blood. The sequence derives from a human donor in a cohort sampled during active COVID-19. The CDR3 bases are TGTGCCAGCAGTTCCAGGAACACCGGGGAGCTGTTTTTT. Amino acids: CASSSRNTGELFF.